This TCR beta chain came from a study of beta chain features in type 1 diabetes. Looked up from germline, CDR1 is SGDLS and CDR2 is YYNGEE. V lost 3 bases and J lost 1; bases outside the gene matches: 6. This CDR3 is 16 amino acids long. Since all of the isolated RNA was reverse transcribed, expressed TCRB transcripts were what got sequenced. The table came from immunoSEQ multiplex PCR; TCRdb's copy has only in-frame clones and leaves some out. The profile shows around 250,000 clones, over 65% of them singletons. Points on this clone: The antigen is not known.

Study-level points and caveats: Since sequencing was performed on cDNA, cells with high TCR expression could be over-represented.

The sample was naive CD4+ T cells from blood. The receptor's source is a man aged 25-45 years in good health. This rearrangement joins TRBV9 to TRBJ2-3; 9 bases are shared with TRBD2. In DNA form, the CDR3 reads TGTGCCAGCAGCGGACGACTAGCGGAACGCACAGATACGCAGTATTTT. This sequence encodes CASSGRLAERTDTQYF.